These 31 T cell receptor beta chains originate from one sample sequenced in a study of blood T cell repertoires in COVID-19. Libraries were prepared by immunoSEQ multiplex PCR; TCRdb keeps only in-frame clonotypes and omits some of them. The sample has about 180,000 clones; 75% to 85% are singletons. The specimen sequenced was PBMCs or T cells enriched from blood (not recorded which). These receptors came from a man aged 45 to 65 who had recovered from COVID-19.

This rearrangement joins TRBV11-2 to TRBJ2-7, with TRBD1 identical over 10 bases. V shed 4 bases, J shed 4 bases, and the junction held 7 bases outside the gene matches. CDR1 SGHAT and CDR2 FQNNGV come from the germline V gene. The CDR3 loop spans 15 amino acids. The DNA of the CDR3 is TGTGCCAGCAGCTACGGGACAGGGGAAGGATACGAGCAGTACTTC. Residues: CASSYGTGEGYEQYF.

The sample holds a few counts of this clone. CDR3 residues: CASSSPSNRGVSGYTF. CDR3 sequence (DNA): TGCGCCAGCAGCTCCCCTTCAAACAGGGGTGTGAGTGGCTACACCTTC. The chain links TRBV5-1 to TRBJ1-2, with TRBD1 matching 7 bases. From germline, CDR1 is SGHRS and CDR2 YFSETQ. J gave up 7 bases and V 3 bases, and 15 bases lay outside the gene matches. This CDR3 comprises 16 residues.

The chain links TRBV12-3 or TRBV12-4 to TRBJ2-1, with D maybe TRBD2 (5 bases). Between the trimmed V and J ends, which lost 3 bases and 12 bases, there was a span of 9 bases. The CDR3 runs to 11 residues. The CDR3 is CASSFGEGQFF. The CDR3 nucleotides read TGTGCCAGCAGTTTCGGAGAGGGGCAGTTCTTC.

The gene calls are TRBV28 and TRBJ1-1; D gene uncertain. Germline-derived CDR1 and CDR2 are MDHEN and SYDVKM. CDR3 length equals 14 residues. V was pared by 6 bases and J by 0 bases, with 11 bases between. In DNA form, the CDR3 reads TGTGCCAGCAGCCCTCCTCGTTTGAACACTGAAGCTTTCTTT. Translation: CASSPPRLNTEAFF.

V and J are TRBV4-1 and TRBJ1-5; D is possibly TRBD1 (6 bases). The length of the CDR3 is 16 residues. In germline, CDR1 is MGHRA, CDR2 YSYEKL. The ends were cut back, 4 bases at V and 6 bases at J, with 19 bases in the middle. CDR3: CASSLSLARGIQPQHF. CDR3 coding DNA: TGCGCCAGCAGCCTCTCCCTGGCCAGGGGCATTCAGCCCCAGCATTTT.

The chain carries TRBV6-5 and TRBJ2-7, with 7 bases identical to TRBD1. With 6 bases clipped from V and 7 bases from J, the junction kept 15 bases outside the gene matches. The germline V gene encodes CDR1 MNHEY and CDR2 SVGAGI. CDR3 length equals 15 residues. The DNA of the CDR3 is TGTGCCAGCAGCGTACCTACGCAGGGGGTGGGGGAGCAGTACTTC. This translates into CASSVPTQGVGEQYF.

Points on this clone: One junction end does not reproduce the germline sequence, and a read error may be involved. Other DNA sequences in the sample encode the same CDR3. The V call is TRBV30, the J call TRBJ1-1, with a tentative D call TRBD1 (6 bases). CDR3 length equals 16 residues. In germline, CDR1 is GTSNPN, CDR2 SVGIG (reference sequence). The DNA of the CDR3 is TGTGCCTGGTGTGTCGGGGGGGTGGGGGCCCGCACTGAAGCTTTCTTT. Translating gives CAWCVGGVGARTEAFF.

The V gene is TRBV6-1, the J gene TRBJ1-1; D is perhaps TRBD1 (5 bases). Germline CDR1 and CDR2: MNHNS and SASEGT. This CDR3 has 15 residues. Trimming left V 0 bases short and J 6 bases short, with 14 bases between. This chain's CDR3 is CASSEATGIIAEAFF. The CDR3 DNA reads as TGTGCCAGCAGTGAAGCAACAGGTATAATTGCTGAAGCTTTCTTT.

V usage is TRBV6-1 and J usage is TRBJ1-2, with TRBD1 matching 7 bases. From germline, CDR1 is MNHNS and CDR2 SASEGT. Trimming at V came to 2 bases and at J to 4 bases, leaving 10 bases not matched to a gene. This CDR3 has 16 amino acids. For the CDR3, the DNA is TGTGCCAGCAGTGAACCTAGACAGGGACTTTCCTATGGCTACACCTTC. This gives the protein CASSEPRQGLSYGYTF.

J is TRBJ1-1 and V is TRBV9, with 10 nucleotides matching TRBD1. Per germline, CDR1 SGDLS and CDR2 YYNGEE. V was clipped by 4 bases and J by 1 base; unmatched bases: 4. This CDR3 comprises 15 residues. The DNA for the CDR3 is TGTGCCAGCAGCAGCCGGGACAGGGGGAACACTGAAGCTTTCTTT. It yields the protein CASSSRDRGNTEAFF.

This clone occurred once. The V gene is TRBV7-8, the J gene TRBJ1-3; D remains unclear. The CDR3 has 14 amino acids. Germline V gene data show CDR1 as SGHVS and CDR2 as FQNEAQ. V shed 5 bases and J shed 0 bases, with 8 bases lying between them. CDR3 nucleotide sequence: TGTGCCAGCAGCCGAGACACCTCTGGAAACACCATATATTTT. This sequence encodes CASSRDTSGNTIYF.

J is TRBJ2-5 and V is TRBV2, with D tentatively TRBD2 (6 bases). Germline V CDR1 and CDR2: SNHLY, FYNNEI. CDR3 length: 15 residues. V was trimmed by 4 bases and J by 0 bases, leaving 12 bases between them. The CDR3 DNA sequence: TGTGCCAGCAGTGTCTTTTCGGGGGACCAAGAGACCCAGTACTTC. This translates into CASSVFSGDQETQYF.

The J gene is TRBJ1-1, the V gene TRBV10-2; 12 bases agree with TRBD1. There are 14 residues in the CDR3. The junction had 0 bases not matched to a gene; V was cut back by 6 bases and J by 1 base. Germline CDR1 is WSHSY and CDR2 is SAAADI. CDR3 nucleotides: TGCGCCAGCAGGGGACAGGGGGCGAACACTGAAGCTTTCTTT. This sequence encodes CASRGQGANTEAFF.

The chain uses TRBV3-1 (or the pseudogene TRBV3-2) and TRBJ2-7; TRBD1 matches at 8 bases. Losses at the gene ends were 5 bases for V and 3 bases for J; bases not matched to a gene: 9. The CDR3 length is 15 residues. From germline, CDR1 is LGHDT and CDR2 YNNKEL (reference sequence). DNA for the CDR3: TGTGCCAGCAGCTTAGGCGGACAGGGAGGCTACGAGCAGTACTTC. This translates into CASSLGGQGGYEQYF.

The chain uses TRBV7-6 and TRBJ2-2, with no clear D. Per the germline V gene, CDR1 is SGHVS and CDR2 is FNYEAQ. The CDR3 has 15 amino acids. V was cut by 5 bases and J by 5 bases, with 15 bases left in between. The chain's CDR3 is CASSPGSGWTGELFF. CDR3 in DNA: TGTGCCAGCAGCCCCGGCTCAGGATGGACCGGGGAGCTGTTTTTT.

For the CDR3, the DNA is TGTGCCAGCAGCATAGACAGGGGCAGCTACAATGAGCAGTTCTTC. It specifies CASSIDRGSYNEQFF. V usage is TRBV7-7 and J usage is TRBJ2-1, with TRBD1 matching 8 bases. Germline V lookup: CDR1 SSHAT, CDR2 FNYEAQ (reference sequence). There are 15 residues in the CDR3. The trim removed 5 bases at V and 3 bases at J, leaving 6 bases unmatched.

The table lists this clone with a few counts. The chain combines TRBV3-1 (or the pseudogene TRBV3-2) with TRBJ2-1; the match to TRBD2 covers 9 bases. V shed 5 bases, J shed 5 bases, and the junction held 10 bases outside the gene matches. The CDR3 loop spans 16 amino acids. Germline-derived CDR1 and CDR2 are LGHDT and YNNKEL (reference sequence). The CDR3 bases are TGTGCCAGCAGCGCATCCCTAGCGGGGAGCAACAATGAGCAGTTCTTC. Protein: CASSASLAGSNNEQFF.

The chain carries TRBV5-1 and TRBJ1-6, with a tentative D call TRBD1 (6 bases). The V end lost 4 bases, the J end lost 2 bases, and 13 bases lay between the germline ends. Germline CDR1 is SGHRS and CDR2 is YFSETQ. The length of the CDR3 is 16 residues. The chain's CDR3 is CASSPGTTAYNSPLHF. The CDR3, as DNA: TGCGCCAGCAGCCCTGGGACAACGGCCTATAATTCACCCCTCCACTTT.

This sequence joins TRBV7-2 and TRBJ1-3, with 9 bases fitting TRBD1. CDR1 and CDR2 (germline): SGHTA, FQGNSA. The ends lost 4 bases at V and 2 bases at J; junction bases unmatched: 6. The CDR3 runs to 16 residues. In DNA, the CDR3 is TGTGCCAGCAGCTCGACAGGGGGAGCGACTGGAAACACCATATATTTT. Protein: CASSSTGGATGNTIYF.

This chain uses TRBV14 with TRBJ2-4, with D possibly being TRBD1 (6 bases). The CDR3 spans 14 residues. Germline CDR1 SGHDN, CDR2 FVKESK. Trimming removed 1 base at V and 6 bases at J, with 10 bases between. As DNA, the CDR3 is TGTGCCAGCAGCCAAGGACTCAGGGGAAACATTCAGTACTTC. This gives the protein CASSQGLRGNIQYF.

V gene TRBV18 combines with J gene TRBJ2-7; 12 nucleotides match TRBD1. This CDR3 region has 16 residues. Unmatched junction bases numbered 6, after V lost 2 bases and J lost 4 bases. Per germline, CDR1 KGHSH and CDR2 LQKENI. Written as DNA, the CDR3 is TGTGCCAGCTCACCAGGGACAGGGGGCGGATCTTACGAGCAGTACTTC. Residues: CASSPGTGGGSYEQYF.

The chain recombines TRBV9 with TRBJ1-6, with TRBD1 identical over 7 bases. Germline V gene data show CDR1 as SGDLS and CDR2 as YYNGEE. Trimming cost V 2 bases and J 7 bases; bases outside gene matches: 6. The CDR3 runs to 15 residues. In DNA, the CDR3 is TGTGCCAGCAGCGTCACGACAGGGCGGAATTCACCCCTCCACTTT. It yields the protein CASSVTTGRNSPLHF.

The chain joins TRBV7-8 to TRBJ1-2; D is ambiguous. This CDR3 is 16 amino acids long. Germline V CDR1 and CDR2: SGHVS, FQNEAQ. Trimming stripped 0 bases from V and 0 bases from J, with 11 bases between. The CDR3 sequence: CASSLATGSPNYGYTF. In DNA, the CDR3 is TGTGCCAGCAGCTTAGCAACGGGGAGTCCTAACTATGGCTACACCTTC.

This chain links TRBV18 with TRBJ1-3; possibly TRBD1 for D (5 bases). The CDR3 runs to 14 residues. Trimming cost V 2 bases and J 4 bases, with 9 bases left between them. The germline gives CDR1 KGHSH, CDR2 LQKENI. For the CDR3, the DNA is TGTGCCAGCTCACCATCAGGGTCCGGAAACACCATATATTTT. Encoded protein: CASSPSGSGNTIYF.

The gene calls are TRBV6-5 and TRBJ2-3; TRBD1 aligns across 8 bases. This CDR3 contains 13 residues. Per germline, CDR1 MNHEY and CDR2 SVGAGI. V lost 7 bases and J lost 5; bases outside the gene matches: 5. CDR3 in DNA: TGTGCCAGCACGACAGGGGTTTTAGATACGCAGTATTTT. This sequence encodes CASTTGVLDTQYF.

This sequence joins TRBV18 and TRBJ1-5; 9 bases are shared with TRBD1. Germline CDR1 is KGHSH and CDR2 is LQKENI. V lost 6 bases and J lost 5; bases outside the gene matches: 8. The length of the CDR3 is 15 residues. This CDR3 reads CASSLQGAPDQPQHF. CDR3 coding DNA: TGTGCCAGCTCTCTACAGGGGGCGCCGGATCAGCCCCAGCATTTT. The full variable domain, in which reference TRBV18 and TRBJ1-5 provide the parts outside the CDR3, is NAGVMQNPRHLVRRRGQEARLRCSPMKGHSHVYWYRQLPEEGLKFMVYLQKENIIDESGMPKERFSAEFPKEGPSILRIQQVVRGDSAAYFCASSLQGAPDQPQHFGDGTRLSIL.

This chain uses TRBV5-1 with TRBJ1-4, with D possibly TRBD1 on 5 matching bases. The V end lost 2 bases, the J end lost 6 bases, and 11 bases lay between the germline ends. This CDR3 has 14 residues. Germline V CDR1 and CDR2: SGHRS, YFSETQ. The CDR3 protein is CASSFGPGDEKLFF. CDR3 nucleotides: TGCGCCAGCAGCTTCGGTCCGGGGGATGAAAAACTGTTTTTT.

The V gene is TRBV9, the J gene TRBJ1-1; perhaps TRBD1 as D (5 bases). V lost 4 bases and J 8 bases, leaving 12 bases between the germline ends. Germline CDR1 SGDLS, CDR2 YYNGEE. The CDR3 is made up of 12 amino acids. The CDR3 region is CASSLSGAEAFF. CDR3 DNA sequence: TGTGCCAGCAGCCTTAGCGGGGCAGAAGCTTTCTTT.

The rearrangement uses TRBV5-1 and TRBJ2-2, with 7 bases identical to TRBD1. There are 16 residues in the CDR3. Germline V lookup: CDR1 SGHRS, CDR2 YFSETQ. Unmatched junction bases numbered 7, after V lost 0 bases and J lost 5 bases. The CDR3 here is CASSLGGTARTGELFF. As DNA, the CDR3 is TGCGCCAGCAGCTTGGGGGGGACAGCACGGACCGGGGAGCTGTTTTTT.

The V call is TRBV11-2, the J call TRBJ2-4; 12 nucleotides agree with TRBD1. V trimming: 6 bases; J trimming: 7 bases; junction bases outside the gene matches: 4. This CDR3 is built from 14 residues. Germline loops: CDR1 SGHAT, CDR2 FQNNGV. The CDR3 reads CASRGQGAVNIQYF. The CDR3 DNA follows: TGTGCCAGCAGGGGACAGGGGGCCGTTAACATTCAGTACTTC. Using reference TRBV11-2 and TRBJ2-4 for the parts outside the CDR3, the full variable domain is EAGVAQSPRYKIIEKRQSVAFWCNPISGHATLYWYQQILGQGPKLLIQFQNNGVVDDSQLPKDRFSAERLKGVDSTLKIQPAKLEDSAVYLCASRGQGAVNIQYFGAGTRLSVL.

In the case of this clone: A read error may account for a junction end that differs from germline. J is TRBJ2-7 and V is TRBV7-9; TRBD1 matches at 9 bases. The germline gives CDR1 SEHNR, CDR2 FQNEAQ (reference sequence). CDR3 length equals 15 residues. The CDR3, as DNA: TGTGCCAGCAGCTTGCTACTCGACAGGGGGTACGCGCAGTACTTC. Residues: CASSLLLDRGYAQYF.